Included here is one TCR beta chain sequence, with context. The target of this receptor is not known. The sample holds no much larger clone one base away, and base qualities are not on file. The V end gives up 4 bases and the J end 8 bases, leaving 10 bases in the junction not matched to a gene. Including cysteine and phenylalanine, the CDR3 has 15 amino acids. Kept here is only the CDR3 DNA, which spans 45 bases and is read in frame from base 1. The data were taken from a study of glioma-infiltrating T cells (dated by TCRdb to 2016 to 2017). Broadly, across the study: Low-grade gliomas were represented by WHO grade II oligodendrogliomas or astrocytomas, and glioblastomas were represented by WHO grade IV tumors that were sampled at initial rather than recurrent diagnosis. Glioma patients received dexamethasone for six or fewer days before surgery. Sequencing coverage of 4.5- to 10-fold of 940,000 or so peripheral T cells was targeted for blood libraries. TCR alpha- and beta-chain repertoires were sequenced from glioma tissue, non-neoplastic brain tissue and matched peripheral blood mononuclear cells. To measure divergence between tissue and blood T-cell populations, each tissue-infiltrating repertoire was compared with the peripheral blood repertoire of the same patient. The paired cohort comprised three low-grade glioma patients, under 10 primary glioblastoma patients and three non-glioma patients contributing non-neoplastic brain tissue.

The research as a whole found: Patients with low tissue-blood divergence were marked by a signature set of shared blood CDR3 motifs, and this signature set was depleted in highly divergent patients. Group comparisons were based on small numbers of patients: three non-neoplastic, three low-grade glioma and several glioblastoma patients. In non-neoplastic patients, VJ-independent divergence between tissue and blood fell below expectation, whereas in all gliomas, and especially in low-grade gliomas, the divergence rose above expectation. Tissue and blood shared very few CDR3 sequences, a result attributed to high CDR3 diversity and limited sampling.

Immediately after resection, surgical brain or tumor specimens were cryofrozen in liquid nitrogen, with peripheral blood cells collected concurrently. The iRepertoire nested amplicon-rescue multiplex PCR (arm-PCR) platform was used to amplify TCR alpha and beta CDR3 regions from RNA. One-step reverse transcription and amplification used roughly 95-400 ng of tissue mRNA or PBMC total RNA as input. Following bead purification, Illumina adapters were added through a secondary multiplex PCR, and the libraries were then gel-purified between 200 and 400 bp. Demultiplexing relied on internal 6-nucleotide barcodes carried by the libraries. Sequencing of the libraries was done on an Illumina MiSeq using 2x220 or 2x250 nucleotide paired-end reads. The authors' analysis ran thus. FLASH 1.2.11 was used to merge paired reads, and BWA-MEM then aligned the reads to the GRCh37 human genome before TRA and TRB reads were extracted. An IMGT-derived reference of cassette sequences and CDR3 motifs, with pseudogenes included, was used for V and J assignment. Reads were translated in three frames, and productive CDR3s were defined as those with a C...FGXG motif and no stop codons. Unique combinations of V-J cassette pair and CDR3 amino acid sequence were defined as clonotypes. Reads were filtered by Hamming distance, with the threshold set by the sequence error rate of each sample in mapped regions. In-frame beta chains were kept once TCRdb had trimmed the public reads at Q25 with fastp and called clones with MiXCR. Each CDR3 protein gets just one entry, which takes the most common genes and DNA from the rows behind it. The V and J calls follow TCRdb's processing rather than the paper's. The sample table records around 350,000 distinct CDR3 sequences; 41% of these occur just once. The top ten hold approximately 12% of the sample.

The sequence joins TRBV12-3 or TRBV12-4 to TRBJ2-1, and 8 junctional nucleotides match TRBD1. This clonotype was obtained from a human donor with low-grade glioma or glioblastoma, undergoing nonglioma brain surgery, or in good health (not recorded which). The sample comprised glioma tissue, nonneoplastic brain tissue, or PBMCs (not recorded which). The CDR3 corresponds to CASSSRDRILYEQFF. In nucleotide form, the sequence is TGTGCCAGCAGTTCTCGGGACAGGATACTCTATGAGCAGTTCTTC.